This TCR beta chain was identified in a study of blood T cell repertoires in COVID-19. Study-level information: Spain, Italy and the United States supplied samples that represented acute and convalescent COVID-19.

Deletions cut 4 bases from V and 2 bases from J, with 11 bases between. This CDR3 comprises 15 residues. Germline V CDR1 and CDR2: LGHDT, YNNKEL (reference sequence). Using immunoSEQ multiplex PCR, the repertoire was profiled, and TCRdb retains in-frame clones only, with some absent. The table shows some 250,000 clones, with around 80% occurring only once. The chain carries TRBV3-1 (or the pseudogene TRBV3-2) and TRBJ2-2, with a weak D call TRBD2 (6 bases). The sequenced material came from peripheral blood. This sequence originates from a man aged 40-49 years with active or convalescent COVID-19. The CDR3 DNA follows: TGTGCCAGCAGCCCGGGACTGGTAAACACCGGGGAGCTGTTTTTT. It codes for CASSPGLVNTGELFF.